This T cell receptor beta chain was profiled in a study of T cell responses to AZD1222 COVID-19 vaccine (dated by TCRdb to about 2021). Study-level background: AZD1222 recipients given second doses at about 4 weeks or at about 12 weeks were pooled, since spike-specific TCR depth and breadth were not found to differ between the two schedules. TCR sequencing was performed for about 250 trial participants, of whom around 200 were given two doses of AZD1222 and 26 were given two doses of MenACWY control vaccine. Enrollment into the trials was organized by age into subgroups of 18-55, 56-69 and 70-plus years, and those subgroups contained roughly 140, 27 and 60 TCR-sequenced participants, respectively.

Note on this clone: There is no known antigen for this receptor. One base away there is no much larger clone; base qualities are not given.

Overall study outcomes, separate from this receptor: Conclusions about previously exposed vaccinees are limited because only six or seven AZD1222 recipients were SARS-CoV-2 seropositive at baseline. Spike-specific TCR breadth and depth rose significantly after two AZD1222 doses compared with day 0 and with MenACWY recipients. The 56-69-year group was small, and its depth increase did not reach significance, likely because of low power. Reportedly, almost half of the unique spike-specific TCRs recognized epitopes lying outside the regions that are mutated in the B.1.351 and B.1.1.7 variants. Participants were mostly white British, with more females than males. The authors suggested clonal diversity may have been underestimated. CD4 TCRs associated with the vaccine covered the entire spike protein, and the dominant responses were in regions 160-218 and 743-854. Because no day 14 peak-response samples were available, repertoires were characterized only after the peak T cell response.

The CDR3 regions of human TCRbeta chains were analyzed by immunosequencing. As for the authors' bioinformatics: Repertoire TCRs were matched against a reference library of SARS-CoV-2-specific TCRs generated with the MIRA antigen-specificity platform. Breadth meant the fraction of unique TCRs that were SARS-CoV-2-associated, whereas depth meant the fraction of total T cells that were SARS-CoV-2-associated. Using the MIRA data, each spike-specific TCR was mapped to the spike region that the TCR reacts to and placed in a CD4 or CD8 class. Log10-transformed breadth and depth values were compared by one-way ANOVA with Sidak's multiple comparisons tests. Held by TCRdb, this immuneACCESS table contains in-frame sequences only and omits some clones. Under half of the omission traces to an unresolved V gene where checked; the cause of the rest is unknown. V, J and clone size are those of that table, while D and trimming were read from the DNA. This sample gives around 100,000 clones in total; around nine tenths of them show up just once. 7.5% of the sample comes from the top ten.

Trimming costs V 3 bases and J 6 bases, and their ends lie 11 bases apart. Sequences GTSNPN (CDR1) and SVGIG (CDR2) are obtained from the germline V gene (reference sequence). The CDR3 sequence holds 12 residues, the cysteine and phenylalanine included. The sequence is cut down to CDR3 DNA, 36 bases in frame from base 1. What the time point label conveys for this sample: baseline before first vaccination. Samples from vaccinated people were obtained from the UK trials COV001 and COV002, which included a single-blind randomized controlled phase 2/3 trial of AZD1222 (ChAdOx1 nCoV-19) in healthy adults. Trial participant PBMC samples were collected at day 0 and day 28 after the second dose for TCRbeta chain sequencing.

This TCR was sampled from an adult in good health. The source material was peripheral blood, sampled on day 0 of AZD1222 vaccination. Recombination linked TRBV30 to TRBJ1-2, with no confident D gene call. The DNA reads as follows: TGTGCCTGGAGCAGAGTGATAAATGGCTACACCTTC. It codes for CAWSRVINGYTF.